The 9 T cell receptor beta chains listed next were all sequenced from one sample in a study of cytotoxic CD8 clonotypes in ibrutinib-treated CLL. Profiled with immunoSEQ multiplex PCR; TCRdb holds only in-frame clones, not every one. Among fewer than 300,000 clones listed, roughly four fifths were seen once. The starting material was PBMCs, obtained at disease progression, from a patient treated with ibrutinib. These receptors came from a human donor with chronic lymphocytic leukemia.

V and J are TRBV15 and TRBJ2-5; no definite D call. This CDR3 is 14 amino acids long. Germline CDR1 and CDR2: LNHNV and YYDKDF (reference sequence). The V and J ends lost 1 base and 7 bases respectively, with 13 bases between them. The CDR3 reads CATSRADGSRTQYF. Here the CDR3 DNA reads TGTGCCACCAGCAGAGCAGACGGCTCTAGGACCCAGTACTTC.

The rearrangement links TRBV28 to TRBJ1-2; D possibly corresponds to TRBD1 (6 bases). CDR3 length equals 16 residues. Germline loops: CDR1 MDHEN, CDR2 SYDVKM. With 6 bases removed from V and 4 bases from J, the gap between germline ends came to 21 bases. CDR3 residues: CASRKTGRQGGYGYTF. The CDR3 nucleotides are TGTGCCAGCAGAAAGACAGGTCGCCAAGGGGGCTATGGCTACACCTTC.

This clone occurred once. The V and J genes are TRBV25-1 and TRBJ1-4; D not resolved. Between the trimmed V and J ends, which lost 4 bases and 6 bases, there was a span of 6 bases. The CDR3 extends over 12 amino acids. Per germline, CDR1 MGHDK and CDR2 SYGVNS. As DNA, the CDR3 is TGTGCCAGCAGTGGCTTAGATGAAAAACTGTTTTTT. Translating it yields CASSGLDEKLFF.

This clone has only a few counts. The CDR3 bases are TGTGCCAGCAGACATACAGGGGAAGGTCCCCTCCACTTT. This encodes CASRHTGEGPLHF. This chain uses TRBV27 with TRBJ1-6; 7 bases fit TRBD1. Germline V gene sequence: CDR1 MNHEY, CDR2 SMNVEV (reference sequence). This CDR3 has 13 residues. Trimming at V came to 6 bases and at J to 13 bases, leaving 9 bases not matched to a gene.

The chain joins TRBV18 to TRBJ2-7; 8 bases match TRBD2. Per the germline V gene, CDR1 is KGHSH and CDR2 is LQKENI. This CDR3 is 15 amino acids long. V was clipped by 6 bases and J by 2 bases; unmatched bases: 9. The CDR3: CASSYGLASTYEQYF. The CDR3, as DNA: TGTGCCAGCTCCTACGGACTAGCTTCGACCTACGAGCAGTACTTC. The complete variable domain, with remaining parts taken from reference TRBV18 and TRBJ2-7, reads NAGVMQNPRHLVRRRGQEARLRCSPMKGHSHVYWYRQLPEEGLKFMVYLQKENIIDESGMPKERFSAEFPKEGPSILRIQQVVRGDSAAYFCASSYGLASTYEQYFGPGTRLTVT.

The genes are TRBV7-8 and TRBJ1-1, with D possibly being TRBD1 (6 bases). The CDR3 length is 15 residues. V was cut by 2 bases and J by 7 bases, with 17 bases left in between. Germline V gene sequence: CDR1 SGHVS, CDR2 FQNEAQ. The CDR3 coding sequence is TGTGCCAGCAGCTTATCTGGGGGGCACCTGGGTGAAGCTTTCTTT. Residues: CASSLSGGHLGEAFF.

In nucleotides, the CDR3 is TGCGCCAGCAGCCAAGGGTCGGGACAGGGTACCTACGAGCAGTACTTC. Its translation is CASSQGSGQGTYEQYF. This chain joins TRBV4-1 and TRBJ2-7, with 9 bases identical to TRBD1. In germline, CDR1 is MGHRA, CDR2 YSYEKL. This CDR3 is 16 amino acids long. V gave up 1 base and J gave up 2 bases; unmatched junction bases: 6.

The chain couples TRBV5-8 to TRBJ2-7, with a tentative D call TRBD1 (6 bases). V shed 0 bases and J shed 2 bases, with 9 bases lying between them. The CDR3 is 14 amino acids. CDR1 is SGHTS, CDR2 YDEGEE, per germline. For the CDR3, the DNA is TGTGCCAGCAGCTTGGAACAGGGTCCCTACGAGCAGTACTTC. Translating it yields CASSLEQGPYEQYF.

V is TRBV29-1 and J is TRBJ2-7; TRBD2 aligns across 15 bases. V gave up 6 bases and J gave up 1 base; unmatched junction bases: 10. Germline V gives CDR1 SQVTM, CDR2 ANQGSEA. The CDR3 runs 17 residues. The CDR3: CSVTTHGTSGRSYEQYF. CDR3 coding DNA: TGCAGCGTGACTACACATGGGACTAGCGGGAGGTCCTACGAGCAGTACTTC.